Following are 6 T cell receptor beta chains from one sample sequenced in a study of blood T cell repertoires in COVID-19. The assay was immunoSEQ multiplex PCR, and TCRdb's table has in-frame clones only and misses some. The data contain some 210,000 clones, roughly 86% of them singletons. Source material: peripheral blood. The receptor set was obtained from a woman in her 70s with active or convalescent COVID-19.

In its sample, this clone ranks as medium-sized. The chain uses TRBV5-6 and TRBJ2-2; a weak D match, TRBD2 (5 bases). The CDR3 runs 14 residues. In germline, CDR1 is SGHDT, CDR2 YYEEEE. V was trimmed by 2 bases and J by 1 base, leaving 6 bases between them. The CDR3 protein is CASSFGGNTGELFF. The CDR3 bases are TGTGCCAGCAGCTTCGGAGGGAACACCGGGGAGCTGTTTTTT. Full variable domain (outside the CDR3, taken from reference TRBV5-6 and TRBJ2-2): DAGVTQSPTHLIKTRGQQVTLRCSPKSGHDTVSWYQQALGQGPQFIFQYYEEEERQRGNFPDRFSGHQFPNYSSELNVNALLLGDSALYLCASSFGGNTGELFFGEGSRLTVL.

This clone was found a few times. The chain combines TRBV23-1 with TRBJ2-1; 13 bases are a match to TRBD2. TRBV23-1 has ORF status, its function being uncertain. Losses at the gene ends were 0 bases for V and 4 bases for J; bases not matched to a gene: 3. The CDR3 loop spans 17 amino acids. CDR3 amino acids: CASSQSPGLAGYNEQFF. CDR3 nucleotides: TGCGCCAGCAGTCAATCCCCGGGACTAGCGGGATACAATGAGCAGTTCTTC.

CDR3 sequence (DNA): TGCGCCAGCAGCCAGGCCGGGACAGGGGGCTCCGAGCAGTACTTC. Translation gives CASSQAGTGGSEQYF. The genes are TRBV4-1 and TRBJ2-7; 12 positions match TRBD1. Germline V gene sequence: CDR1 MGHRA, CDR2 YSYEKL. The CDR3 is 15 amino acids. The ends lost 3 bases at V and 6 bases at J; junction bases unmatched: 6.

Only one count was recorded for this clone. The chain is built from TRBV18 and TRBJ2-5; possibly TRBD2 for D (6 bases). The CDR3 extends over 13 amino acids. The ends were cut back, 3 bases at V and 4 bases at J, with 9 bases in the middle. CDR1 KGHSH and CDR2 LQKENI come from the germline V gene. CDR3 region: CASSPGEVETQYF. In DNA, the CDR3 is TGTGCCAGCTCACCGGGGGAGGTAGAGACCCAGTACTTC.

The gene calls are TRBV6-5 and TRBJ2-5; TRBD1 might be the D (6 bases). From germline, CDR1 is MNHEY and CDR2 SVGAGI. Trimming cost V 0 bases and J 2 bases, with 10 bases left between them. This CDR3 spans 15 amino acids. CDR3: CASSYSAGEQETQYF. Written as DNA, the CDR3 is TGTGCCAGCAGTTACTCGGCAGGGGAGCAAGAGACCCAGTACTTC.

V usage is TRBV19 and J usage is TRBJ2-1; TRBD2 aligns across 7 bases. CDR3 length equals 15 residues. From germline, CDR1 is LNHDA and CDR2 SQIVND (reference sequence). Germline trimming cut 5 bases from V and 8 bases from J; bases unmatched to any gene: 12. The chain's CDR3 is CASSFGKTSSHEQFF. Written as DNA, the CDR3 is TGTGCCAGTAGTTTCGGAAAGACTAGCAGCCATGAGCAGTTCTTC.